Listed below are T cell receptor beta chains from one sample, sequenced in a study of blood T cell repertoires in COVID-19. Method: immunoSEQ multiplex PCR; TCRdb's copy keeps in-frame clones and lacks some. The table shows about 130,000 clones, with roughly four fifths occurring only once. Sequenced: peripheral blood. These receptors came from a woman aged 60 to 75 with acute or convalescent COVID-19. The CDR3 runs from the conserved cysteine through the conserved F or W. D genes are given only for firm matches. Clone size, where shown, is once, few, many, or a class for clones that have expanded.

d_gene	v_gene	abundance	j_gene	CDR3aa	CDR3nt
TRBD2	TRBV5-4	-	TRBJ2-1	CASSSPGGGARNEQFF	TGTGCCAGCAGCTCCCCTGGCGGGGGGGCCAGGAATGAGCAGTTCTTC
-	TRBV11-2	once	TRBJ1-3	CASSLQGGGIYF	TGTGCCAGCAGCTTACAGGGTGGTGGTATATATTTT
-	TRBV4-1	-	TRBJ1-1	CASSPGHMNTEAFF	TGCGCCAGCAGCCCCGGACATATGAACACTGAAGCTTTCTTT
-	TRBV24-1	-	TRBJ2-7	CATSDLVQGSYEQYF	TGTGCCACCAGTGATTTAGTCCAGGGGTCCTACGAGCAGTACTTC
-	TRBV7-9	-	TRBJ2-5	CASSLLGGTQYF	TGTGCCAGCAGCCTTCTAGGAGGGACCCAGTACTTC
-	TRBV12-3/TRBV12-4	-	TRBJ1-2	CASRPGGDYGYTF	TGTGCCAGCAGGCCCGGTGGAGACTATGGCTACACCTTC
-	TRBV29-1	once	TRBJ1-4	CSAVRDTTPGNEKLFF	TGCAGCGCTGTACGGGACACAACCCCAGGAAATGAAAAACTGTTTTTT
TRBD2	TRBV5-1	-	TRBJ2-5	CASSLNVGSGGVGETQYF	TGCGCCAGCAGCTTGAACGTCGGTAGCGGGGGGGTCGGAGAGACCCAGTACTTC
-	TRBV9	-	TRBJ1-1	CASSDGVNTEAFF	TGTGCCAGCAGCGACGGGGTGAACACTGAAGCTTTCTTT
TRBD1	TRBV7-2	-	TRBJ1-5	CASSLAMTGTSQPQHF	TGTGCCAGCAGCTTAGCGATGACAGGGACCAGCCAGCCCCAGCATTTT
-	TRBV5-6	-	TRBJ1-3	CASSWAGEITIYF	TGTGCCAGCAGCTGGGCAGGGGAGATCACCATATATTTT
TRBD1	TRBV19	-	TRBJ1-1	CASSIPPMTGVNTEAFF	TGTGCCAGTAGTATACCCCCTATGACAGGGGTGAACACTGAAGCTTTCTTT
-	TRBV10-2	-	TRBJ1-6	CASSEPGGRQPLHF	TGCGCCAGCAGTGAGCCCGGGGGGAGGCAACCCCTCCACTTT
-	TRBV15	few	TRBJ2-1	CATSRERTDYNEQFF	TGTGCCACCAGCAGGGAGCGGACAGACTACAATGAGCAGTTCTTC
-	TRBV24-1	-	TRBJ1-1	CATSDFPRVCAFF	TGTGCCACCAGTGATTTCCCTCGGGTTTGCGCTTTCTTT
-	TRBV28	-	TRBJ1-2	CASSIRQVYGYTF	TGTGCCAGCAGCATTAGACAGGTCTATGGCTACACCTTC
-	TRBV3-1/TRBV3-2	once	TRBJ1-1	CASSRQGNTEAFF	TGTGCCAGCAGTCGCCAGGGGAACACTGAAGCTTTCTTT
TRBD1	TRBV7-3	-	TRBJ1-1	CASSRRQGGEAFF	TGTGCCAGCAGCCGGAGACAGGGCGGTGAAGCTTTCTTT
-	TRBV5-6	-	TRBJ2-3	CASNQAGADTQYF	TGTGCCAGCAACCAAGCCGGGGCAGATACGCAGTATTTT
-	TRBV19	-	TRBJ2-5	CASSAGETQYF	TGTGCCAGTAGCGCGGGGGAGACCCAGTACTTC
-	TRBV10-2	-	TRBJ2-7	CASTITGSSYEQYF	TGCGCCAGCACTATAACAGGGAGCTCCTACGAGCAGTACTTC
-	TRBV2	once	TRBJ1-2	CASTGSLGRRGGDGYTF	TGTGCCAGCACTGGCAGCTTAGGTCGACGCGGGGGCGATGGCTACACCTTC
TRBD1	TRBV7-9	few	TRBJ1-1	CATRGDSSLNTEAFF	TGTGCTACTAGGGGGGACAGTTCTTTGAACACTGAAGCTTTCTTT
TRBD1	TRBV27	once	TRBJ1-2	CASSRDRVSYGYTF	TGTGCCAGCAGTCGGGACAGGGTGTCCTATGGCTACACCTTC
-	TRBV7-2	-	TRBJ1-6	CASSFVWENSPLHF	TGTGCCAGCAGCTTCGTCTGGGAGAATTCACCCCTCCACTTT
TRBD2	TRBV10-3	-	TRBJ2-5	CAISTGTSGEKGWETQYF	TGTGCCATCAGCACAGGGACTAGCGGGGAGAAGGGATGGGAGACCCAGTACTTC
-	TRBV2	-	TRBJ1-5	CASSGNRALRPQHF	TGTGCCAGCAGTGGAAACAGGGCCCTAAGGCCCCAGCATTTT
-	TRBV5-1	-	TRBJ1-2	CASSLEREGYTF	TGCGCCAGCAGCTTGGAGAGGGAGGGCTACACCTTC
-	TRBV24-1	-	TRBJ1-5	CATSDVTTYQPQHF	TGTGCCACCAGTGATGTGACGACTTATCAGCCCCAGCATTTT
TRBD1	TRBV5-1	-	TRBJ2-5	CASSSRGTGEETQYF	TGCGCCAGCAGCTCAAGGGGGACAGGGGAAGAGACCCAGTACTTC
-	TRBV12-3/TRBV12-4	-	TRBJ2-5	CASSFGGKETQYF	TGTGCCAGCAGTTTCGGGGGTAAAGAGACCCAGTACTTC
-	TRBV6-5	-	TRBJ1-2	CASSYRWTEPNYGYTF	TGTGCCAGCAGTTATCGATGGACAGAGCCGAACTATGGCTACACCTTC
-	TRBV28	-	TRBJ2-5	CASSLWVTGAQETQYF	TGTGCCAGCAGTTTATGGGTGACAGGCGCCCAAGAGACCCAGTACTTC
TRBD1	TRBV2	few	TRBJ1-6	CASITDRARQNSPLHF	TGTGCCAGCATCACGGACAGGGCTAGGCAGAATTCACCCCTCCACTTT
-	TRBV29-1	-	TRBJ2-1	CSFSGTTTNEQFF	TGCAGCTTTTCCGGGACAACCACCAATGAGCAGTTCTTC
-	TRBV2	-	TRBJ1-2	CASSEGTTAGYGYTF	TGTGCCAGCAGTGAAGGGACAACTGCAGGCTATGGCTACACCTTC
-	TRBV18	few	TRBJ1-1	CASSPQGWTEAFF	TGTGCCAGCTCACCTCAGGGGTGGACTGAAGCTTTCTTT
-	TRBV30	-	TRBJ1-2	CARRVEPVEGYTF	TGTGCCCGCCGGGTGGAGCCAGTTGAGGGCTACACCTTC
TRBD1	TRBV27	-	TRBJ1-2	CASSTWDRGRANYGYTF	TGTGCCAGCAGTACCTGGGACAGGGGAAGGGCTAACTATGGCTACACCTTC
-	TRBV9	-	TRBJ1-4	CASSVGGHANEKLFF	TGTGCCAGCAGCGTAGGGGGGCATGCTAATGAAAAACTGTTTTTT
TRBD2	TRBV10-3	-	TRBJ2-5	CAISVRAGGNQETQYF	TGTGCCATCAGCGTGAGGGCGGGGGGTAATCAAGAGACCCAGTACTTC
TRBD2	TRBV7-9	-	TRBJ2-5	CASSSAASGGKETQYF	TGTGCCAGCAGCTCAGCGGCTAGCGGGGGGAAAGAGACCCAGTACTTC
-	TRBV27	-	TRBJ2-1	CASSRGGDGNEQFF	TGTGCCAGCAGTCGTGGAGGGGACGGGAATGAGCAGTTCTTC